These 9 T cell receptor beta chains were sequenced from one sample in a study of CD8 T cells in Susac syndrome. Random hexamers were used to reverse transcribe the RNA input (roughly 0.5 to 1 ug). TCRdb used MiXCR to reprocess the immunoSEQ multiplex PCR reads, holding one entry per CDR3 protein. The sample holds tens of thousands of distinct CDR3 sequences; over 90% are singletons and the top ten take roughly 0.44%. Sequencing was carried out using CD8+ T cells from PBMCs. The receptors originated from a human donor with Susac syndrome.

V usage is TRBV2 and J usage is TRBJ2-2; no clear D gene. Germline values: CDR1 SNHLY, CDR2 FYNNEI. The CDR3 loop spans 12 amino acids. Deletions cut 11 bases from V and 4 bases from J, with 11 bases between. CDR3 sequence: CARGSPTGELFF. CDR3 nucleotide sequence: TGTGCCCGCGGAAGCCCCACCGGGGAGCTGTTTTTT.

This sequence joins TRBV19 and TRBJ2-1, with D uncertain. Trimming cost V 4 bases and J 12 bases, with 10 bases left between them. The CDR3 sequence is 11 residues long. From germline, CDR1 is LNHDA and CDR2 SQIVND (reference sequence). The CDR3 protein is CASSNSSWQFF. CDR3 in DNA: TGTGCCAGTAGTAACAGTAGTTGGCAGTTCTTC.

The V call is TRBV29-1, the J call TRBJ2-3, with D perhaps assigned TRBD1 or TRBD2 (5 bases each). V was cut by 4 bases and J by 0 bases, with 17 bases left in between. This CDR3 is 16 amino acids long. Germline CDR1 SQVTM, CDR2 ANQGSEA. Written as DNA, the CDR3 is TGCAGCGTTGGGGGGTTGACAGCGATTAGCACAGATACGCAGTATTTT. Translating gives CSVGGLTAISTDTQYF.

CDR3 nucleotide sequence: TGTGCCAGTAGGCCCCCGGGACAGGGAACCTACGAGCAGTACTTC. Translation: CASRPPGQGTYEQYF. The chain combines TRBV19 with TRBJ2-7; 9 positions match TRBD1. Germline lookup yields CDR1 LNHDA and CDR2 SQIVND (reference sequence). This CDR3 has 15 amino acids. J gave up 2 bases and V 6 bases, and 8 bases lay outside the gene matches.

The chain combines TRBV5-6 with TRBJ1-5, with TRBD1 identical over 8 bases. Germline V gene lookup returns CDR1 SGHDT and CDR2 YYEEEE. CDR3 size: 13 residues. J lost 6 bases, V lost 2 bases, and 1 base had no gene match. The CDR3 loop reads CASSLQGVQPQHF. DNA of the CDR3: TGTGCCAGCAGCTTACAGGGGGTTCAGCCCCAGCATTTT.

V usage is TRBV15 and J usage is TRBJ2-3; perhaps TRBD2 as D (6 bases). Looked up from germline, CDR1 is LNHNV and CDR2 is YYDKDF (reference sequence). The CDR3 sequence is 16 residues long. The V end lost 0 bases, the J end lost 1 base, and 11 bases lay between the germline ends. The CDR3 DNA sequence: TGTGCCACCAGCAGAGATGGGCGGGACCGCACAGATACGCAGTATTTT. Protein: CATSRDGRDRTDTQYF.

The chain combines TRBV4-3 with TRBJ2-1, with D uncertain. Germline assignment: CDR1 LGHNA and CDR2 YSLEER. The CDR3 sequence is 13 residues long. The V gene lost 8 bases and the J gene lost 5 bases, with 13 bases spanning the gap. The CDR3 DNA reads as TGCGCCAGCGGATCCTTTAACGACAATGAGCAGTTCTTC. Its translation: CASGSFNDNEQFF.

The CDR3 loop is CSGLPSGPDNEQFF. CDR3 nucleotide sequence: TGCAGTGGTTTGCCTAGCGGCCCCGACAATGAGCAGTTCTTC. The genes are TRBV20-1 and TRBJ2-1, with TRBD2 matching over 7 bases. V lost 7 bases to trimming and J lost 5 bases; unmatched junction nucleotides: 11. The CDR3 totals 14 residues. Germline values: CDR1 DFQATT, CDR2 SNEGSKA (reference sequence).

This clonotype has a single count. The genes are TRBV29-1 and TRBJ2-1, with no clear D. Per germline, CDR1 SQVTM and CDR2 ANQGSEA. CDR3 length: 12 amino acids. V was cut by 7 bases and J by 5 bases, with 12 bases left in between. CDR3 sequence reads: CSAPRPDNEQFF. DNA for the CDR3: TGCAGCGCCCCCAGGCCTGACAATGAGCAGTTCTTC.